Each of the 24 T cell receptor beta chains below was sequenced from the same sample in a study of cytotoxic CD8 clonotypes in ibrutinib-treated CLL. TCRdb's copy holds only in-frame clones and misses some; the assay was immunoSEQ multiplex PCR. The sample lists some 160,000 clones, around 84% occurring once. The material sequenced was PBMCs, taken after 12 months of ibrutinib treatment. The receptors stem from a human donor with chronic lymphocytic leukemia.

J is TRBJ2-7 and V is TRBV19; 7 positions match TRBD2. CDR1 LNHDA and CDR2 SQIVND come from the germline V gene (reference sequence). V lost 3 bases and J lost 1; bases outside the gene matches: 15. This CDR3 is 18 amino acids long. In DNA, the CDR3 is TGTGCCAGTAGTATGAGTCCCGGGAGGATAGGACGGTCCTACGAGCAGTACTTC. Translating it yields CASSMSPGRIGRSYEQYF.

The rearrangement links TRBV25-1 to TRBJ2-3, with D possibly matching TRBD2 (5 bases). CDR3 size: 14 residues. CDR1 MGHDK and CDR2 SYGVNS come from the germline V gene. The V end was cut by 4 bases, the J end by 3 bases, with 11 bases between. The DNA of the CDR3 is TGTGCCAGCAGTGGTCGGGGTAAAACAGATACGCAGTATTTT. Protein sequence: CASSGRGKTDTQYF.

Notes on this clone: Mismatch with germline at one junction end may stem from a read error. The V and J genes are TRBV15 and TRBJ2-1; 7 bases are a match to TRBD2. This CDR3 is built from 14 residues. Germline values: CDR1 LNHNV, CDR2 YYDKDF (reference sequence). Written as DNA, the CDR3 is TGTGCCACCAGCAGGGGAGGGTCCTTCAATGAGCAGTTCTTC. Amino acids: CATSRGGSFNEQFF.

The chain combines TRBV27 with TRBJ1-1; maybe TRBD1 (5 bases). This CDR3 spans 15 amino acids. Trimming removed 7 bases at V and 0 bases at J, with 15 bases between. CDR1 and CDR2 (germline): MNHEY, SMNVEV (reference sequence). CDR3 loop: CASIGGVLMNTEAFF. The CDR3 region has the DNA TGTGCCAGCATTGGGGGGGTGCTAATGAACACTGAAGCTTTCTTT.

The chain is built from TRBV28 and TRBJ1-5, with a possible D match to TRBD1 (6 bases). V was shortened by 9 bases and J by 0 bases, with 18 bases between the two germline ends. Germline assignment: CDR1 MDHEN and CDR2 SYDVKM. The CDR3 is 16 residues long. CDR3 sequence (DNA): TGTGCCAGTCGGGGGGCGAGGGGGTATAGCAATCAGCCCCAGCATTTT. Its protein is CASRGARGYSNQPQHF. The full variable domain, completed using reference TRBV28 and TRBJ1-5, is DVKVTQSSRYLVKRTGEKVFLECVQDMDHENMFWYRQDPGLGLRLIYFSYDVKMKEKGDIPEGYSVSREKKERFSLILESASTNQTSMYLCASRGARGYSNQPQHFGDGTRLSIL.

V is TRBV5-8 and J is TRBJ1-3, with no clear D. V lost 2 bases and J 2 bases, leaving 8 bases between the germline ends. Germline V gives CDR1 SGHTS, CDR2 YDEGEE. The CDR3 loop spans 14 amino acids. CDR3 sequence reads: CASSFGGAGNTIYF. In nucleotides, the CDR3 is TGTGCCAGCAGCTTCGGTGGCGCTGGAAACACCATATATTTT.

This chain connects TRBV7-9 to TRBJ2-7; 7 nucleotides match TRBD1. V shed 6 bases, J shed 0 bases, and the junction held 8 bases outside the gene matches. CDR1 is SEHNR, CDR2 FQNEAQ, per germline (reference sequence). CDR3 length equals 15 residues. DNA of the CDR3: TGTGCCAGCAGTGTCACAGGGGCCCGCTCCTACGAGCAGTACTTC. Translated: CASSVTGARSYEQYF.

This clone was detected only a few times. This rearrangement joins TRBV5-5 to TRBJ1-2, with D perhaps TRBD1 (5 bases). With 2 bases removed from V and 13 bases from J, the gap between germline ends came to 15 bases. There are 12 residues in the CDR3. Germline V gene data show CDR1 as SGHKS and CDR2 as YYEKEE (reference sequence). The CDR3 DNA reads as TGTGCCAGCAGCTTTTCGGGGGAAGGAGGCACCTTC. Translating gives CASSFSGEGGTF. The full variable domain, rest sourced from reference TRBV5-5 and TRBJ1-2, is DAGVTQSPTHLIKTRGQQVTLRCSPISGHKSVSWYQQVLGQGPQFIFQYYEKEERGRGNFPDRFSARQFPNYSSELNVNALLLGDSALYLCASSFSGEGGTFGSGTRLTVV.

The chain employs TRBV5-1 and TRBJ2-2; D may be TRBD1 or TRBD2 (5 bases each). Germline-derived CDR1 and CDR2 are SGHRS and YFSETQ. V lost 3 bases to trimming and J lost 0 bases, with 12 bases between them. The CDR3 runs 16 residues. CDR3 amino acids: CASSSFLGANTGELFF. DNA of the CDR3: TGCGCCAGCAGCTCCTTTCTGGGGGCGAACACCGGGGAGCTGTTTTTT.

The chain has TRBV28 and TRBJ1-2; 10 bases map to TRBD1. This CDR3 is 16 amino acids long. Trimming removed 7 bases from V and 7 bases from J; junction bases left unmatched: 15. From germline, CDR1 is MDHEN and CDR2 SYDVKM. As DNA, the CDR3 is TGTGCCAGCAATCCTTGGGGACAGGGGCGCGTCTCTGGCTACACCTTC. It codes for CASNPWGQGRVSGYTF.

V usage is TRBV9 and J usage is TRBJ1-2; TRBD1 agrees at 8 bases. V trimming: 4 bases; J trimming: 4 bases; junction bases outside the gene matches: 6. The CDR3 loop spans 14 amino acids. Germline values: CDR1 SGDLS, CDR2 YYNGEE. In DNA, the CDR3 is TGTGCCAGCAGCAGCCACAGGGGGGGCTATGGCTACACCTTC. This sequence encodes CASSSHRGGYGYTF. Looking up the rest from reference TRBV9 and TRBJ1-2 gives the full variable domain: DSGVTQTPKHLITATGQRVTLRCSPRSGDLSVYWYQQSLDQGLQFLIQYYNGEERAKGNILERFSAQQFPDLHSELNLSSLELGDSALYFCASSSHRGGYGYTFGSGTRLTVV.

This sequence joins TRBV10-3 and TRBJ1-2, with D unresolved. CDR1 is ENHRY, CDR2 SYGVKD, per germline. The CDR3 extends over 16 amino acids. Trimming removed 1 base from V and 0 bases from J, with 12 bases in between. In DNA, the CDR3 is TGTGCCATCAGTGAGTTTGCAGCCCTAGCTAACTATGGCTACACCTTC. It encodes CAISEFAALANYGYTF.

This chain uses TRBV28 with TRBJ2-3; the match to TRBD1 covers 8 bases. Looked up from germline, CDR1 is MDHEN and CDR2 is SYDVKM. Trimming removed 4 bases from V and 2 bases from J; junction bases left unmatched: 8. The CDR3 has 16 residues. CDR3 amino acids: CASSSPGTGATDTQYF. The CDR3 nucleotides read TGTGCCAGCAGTTCTCCCGGGACAGGAGCCACAGATACGCAGTATTTT.

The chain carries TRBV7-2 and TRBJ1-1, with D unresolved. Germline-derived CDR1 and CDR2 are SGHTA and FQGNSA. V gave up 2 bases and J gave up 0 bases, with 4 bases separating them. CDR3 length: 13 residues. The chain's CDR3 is CASSLQVNTEAFF. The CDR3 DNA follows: TGTGCCAGCAGCTTACAGGTGAACACTGAAGCTTTCTTT.

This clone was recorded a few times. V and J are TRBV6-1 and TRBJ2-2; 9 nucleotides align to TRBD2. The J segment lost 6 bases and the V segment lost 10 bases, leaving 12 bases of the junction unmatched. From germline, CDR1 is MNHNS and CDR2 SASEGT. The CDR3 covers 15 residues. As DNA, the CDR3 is TGTGCCACCAGGGGGGATAGCGGGGGCCCCGGGGAGCTGTTTTTT. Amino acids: CATRGDSGGPGELFF.

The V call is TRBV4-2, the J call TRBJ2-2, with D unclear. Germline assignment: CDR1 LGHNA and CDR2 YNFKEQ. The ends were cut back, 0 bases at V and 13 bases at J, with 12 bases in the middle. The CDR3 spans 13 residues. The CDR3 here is CASSQERSLGLFF. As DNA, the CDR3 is TGTGCCAGCAGCCAAGAAAGGTCTTTGGGGCTGTTTTTT.

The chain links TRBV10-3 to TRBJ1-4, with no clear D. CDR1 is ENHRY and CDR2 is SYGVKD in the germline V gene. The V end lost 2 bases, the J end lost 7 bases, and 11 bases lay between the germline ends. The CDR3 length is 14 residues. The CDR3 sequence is CAISEGPLSEKLFF. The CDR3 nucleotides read TGTGCCATCAGTGAGGGGCCGCTCTCTGAAAAACTGTTTTTT.

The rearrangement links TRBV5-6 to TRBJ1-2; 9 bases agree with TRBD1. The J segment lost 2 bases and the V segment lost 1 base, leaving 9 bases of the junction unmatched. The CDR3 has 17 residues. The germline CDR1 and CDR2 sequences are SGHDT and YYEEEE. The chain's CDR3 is CASSLIGQGHKNYGYTF. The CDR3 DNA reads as TGTGCCAGCAGCTTGATCGGACAGGGGCATAAGAACTATGGCTACACCTTC.

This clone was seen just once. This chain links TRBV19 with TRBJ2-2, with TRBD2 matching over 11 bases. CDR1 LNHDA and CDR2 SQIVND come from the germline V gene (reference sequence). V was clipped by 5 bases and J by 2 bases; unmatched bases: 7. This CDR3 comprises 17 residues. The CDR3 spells CASSQGLAGGNTGELFF. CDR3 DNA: TGTGCCAGTAGTCAGGGCCTAGCGGGGGGTAACACCGGGGAGCTGTTTTTT.

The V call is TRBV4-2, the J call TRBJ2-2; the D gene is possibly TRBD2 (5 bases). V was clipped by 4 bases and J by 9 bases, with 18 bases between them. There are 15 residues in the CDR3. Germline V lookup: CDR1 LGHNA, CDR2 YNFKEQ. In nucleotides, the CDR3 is TGTGCCAGCAGCCGCGGAGGCGCGGATGCCAGGGAGCTGTTTTTT. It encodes CASSRGGADARELFF.

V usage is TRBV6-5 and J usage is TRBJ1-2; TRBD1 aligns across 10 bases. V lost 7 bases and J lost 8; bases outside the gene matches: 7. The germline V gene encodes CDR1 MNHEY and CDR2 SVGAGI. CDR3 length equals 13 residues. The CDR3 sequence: CASKTDRGLGYTF. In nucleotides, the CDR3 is TGTGCCAGCAAAACCGACAGGGGGCTCGGCTACACCTTC.

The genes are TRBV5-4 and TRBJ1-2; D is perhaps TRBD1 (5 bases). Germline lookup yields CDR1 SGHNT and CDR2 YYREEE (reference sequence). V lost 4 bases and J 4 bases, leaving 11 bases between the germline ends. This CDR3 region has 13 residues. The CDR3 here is CASSLQGLYGYTF. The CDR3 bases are TGTGCCAGCAGCCTGCAGGGTCTCTATGGCTACACCTTC.

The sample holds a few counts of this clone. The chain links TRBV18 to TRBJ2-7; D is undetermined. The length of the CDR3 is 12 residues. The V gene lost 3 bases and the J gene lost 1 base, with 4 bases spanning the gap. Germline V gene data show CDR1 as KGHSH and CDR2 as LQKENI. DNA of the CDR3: TGTGCCAGCTCACCGGCTTCCTACGAGCAGTACTTC. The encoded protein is CASSPASYEQYF.

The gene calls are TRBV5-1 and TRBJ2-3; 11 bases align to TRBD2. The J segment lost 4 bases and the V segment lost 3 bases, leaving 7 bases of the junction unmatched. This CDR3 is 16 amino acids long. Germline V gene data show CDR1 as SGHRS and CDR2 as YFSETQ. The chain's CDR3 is CASSSNSGRAADTQYF. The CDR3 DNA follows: TGCGCCAGCAGCTCAAATAGCGGGAGGGCCGCAGATACGCAGTATTTT. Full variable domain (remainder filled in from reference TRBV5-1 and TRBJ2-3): KAGVTQTPRYLIKTRGQQVTLSCSPISGHRSVSWYQQTPGQGLQFLFEYFSETQRNKGNFPGRFSGRQFSNSRSEMNVSTLELGDSALYLCASSSNSGRAADTQYFGPGTRLTVL.